This TCR beta chain originates from a study of T cells after yellow fever vaccination. Only a few counts were recorded for this clonotype. What it binds is not known. CDR3 length equals 14 residues. Trimming removed 7 bases at V and 0 bases at J, with 12 bases between. Germline-derived CDR1 and CDR2 are SNHLY and FYNNEI. TCRdb re-analysed the 5' RACE reads in MiXCR, keeping a single row per CDR3 protein. The top ten hold over 2.5% of the sample, which has more than 90,000 distinct CDR3 sequences, about 7.2% seen once. Study results and limitations: A limited proportion of clonotypes was detected within both the CD4 and CD8 compartments. Sorted repertoires could include abundant contaminating clonotypes from bulk cells.

V gene TRBV2 combines with J gene TRBJ1-1; D perhaps matches TRBD1 (5 bases). This TCR was recovered from a young man who received the YFV17D yellow fever vaccine. The material sequenced was CD4+ T cells sorted from PBMCs, taken more than 35 days after the first yellow fever vaccination. The CDR3 protein is CASKIDRLNTEAFF. CDR3 sequence (DNA): TGTGCCAGCAAAATCGACAGATTGAACACTGAAGCTTTCTTT.